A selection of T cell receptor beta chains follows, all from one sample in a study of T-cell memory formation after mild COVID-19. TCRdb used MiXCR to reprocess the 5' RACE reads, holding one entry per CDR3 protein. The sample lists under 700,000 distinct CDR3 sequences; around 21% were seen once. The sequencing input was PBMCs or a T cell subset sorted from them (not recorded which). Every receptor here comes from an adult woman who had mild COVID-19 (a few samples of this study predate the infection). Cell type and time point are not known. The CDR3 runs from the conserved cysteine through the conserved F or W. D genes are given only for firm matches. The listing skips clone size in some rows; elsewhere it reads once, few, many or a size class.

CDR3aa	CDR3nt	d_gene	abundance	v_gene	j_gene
CASRAGGGTDTQYF	TGTGCCAGCCGGGCGGGAGGAGGCACAGATACGCAGTATTTT	TRBD2	many	TRBV12-3/TRBV12-4	TRBJ2-3
CSARQVNTEAFF	TGCAGTGCTAGACAGGTGAACACTGAAGCTTTCTTT	-	few	TRBV20-1	TRBJ1-1
CATSDLTGGPLGSYNEQFF	TGTGCCACCAGTGACTTGACAGGGGGCCCGCTAGGCTCCTACAATGAGCAGTTCTTC	TRBD1	-	TRBV24-1	TRBJ2-1
CSARVLTGPVSGYTF	TGCAGTGCTAGAGTTCTGACAGGTCCTGTGTCTGGCTACACCTTC	-	-	TRBV20-1	TRBJ1-2
CASSFSGQAYGYTF	TGTGCCAGCAGCTTTAGCGGACAGGCGTATGGCTACACCTTC	TRBD1	-	TRBV7-2	TRBJ1-2
CASRPNFYGYTF	TGTGCCAGCAGGCCCAACTTCTATGGCTACACCTTC	-	few	TRBV12-3/TRBV12-4	TRBJ1-2
CSARDPGQGNTGELFF	TGCAGTGCTAGAGATCCCGGACAGGGAAACACCGGGGAGCTGTTTTTT	TRBD1	few	TRBV20-1	TRBJ2-2
CASSVDAGGTTDTQYF	TGTGCCAGCAGCGTAGATGCGGGGGGGACCACAGATACGCAGTATTTT	TRBD2	few	TRBV9	TRBJ2-3
CAWRRTLNTEAFF	TGTGCCTGGAGGAGGACTTTGAACACTGAAGCTTTCTTT	-	-	TRBV30	TRBJ1-1
CASSGGRALVNEQFF	TGCGCCAGCAGCGGCGGGAGGGCCTTAGTCAATGAGCAGTTCTTC	TRBD2	-	TRBV5-1	TRBJ2-1
CSAPKGLNTEAFF	TGCAGTGCTCCAAAGGGCCTGAACACTGAAGCTTTCTTT	-	-	TRBV20-1	TRBJ1-1
CASSLLTGITNYGYTF	TGTGCCAGCAGCCTCCTGACAGGGATCACAAACTATGGCTACACCTTC	TRBD1	once	TRBV7-9	TRBJ1-2
CSVAGSIPGSYNEQFF	TGCAGCGTTGCGGGGAGTATCCCTGGCTCCTACAATGAGCAGTTCTTC	-	few	TRBV29-1	TRBJ2-1
CASSLWSGAETQYF	TGCGCCAGCAGCTTGTGGTCGGGGGCGGAGACCCAGTACTTC	-	-	TRBV5-1	TRBJ2-5
CASSEPGRNMHTQYF	TGTGCCAGCAGTGAACCGGGACGGAACATGCATACGCAGTATTTT	-	-	TRBV6-1	TRBJ2-3
CASSLAGGGGYTF	TGTGCCAGCAGCTTAGCGGGAGGGGGTGGCTACACCTTC	-	many	TRBV7-2	TRBJ1-2
CASSHLRETQYF	TGCGCCAGCAGCCACCTACGGGAGACCCAGTACTTC	-	many	TRBV5-1	TRBJ2-5
CSVLDGESYGYTF	TGCAGCGTTCTGGACGGCGAATCCTATGGCTACACCTTC	-	-	TRBV29-1	TRBJ1-2
CASSSVLNTEAFF	TGTGCCAGCAGCTCTGTTTTAAACACTGAAGCTTTCTTT	-	-	TRBV7-2	TRBJ1-1
CASSSPGRTHTDTQYF	TGTGCCAGCAGTTCCCCGGGACGGACTCACACAGATACGCAGTATTTT	-	few	TRBV27	TRBJ2-3
CSARVAGGMGQPQHF	TGCAGTGCTAGAGTCGCAGGGGGAATGGGACAGCCCCAGCATTTT	TRBD1	few	TRBV20-1	TRBJ1-5
CSAASGRAYNEQFF	TGCAGTGCTGCTAGCGGGAGGGCCTACAATGAGCAGTTCTTC	TRBD2	few	TRBV20-1	TRBJ2-1
CASSSLLGAGELFF	TGTGCCAGCAGTTCCCTACTAGGGGCCGGGGAGCTGTTTTTT	-	few	TRBV6-2/TRBV6-3	TRBJ2-2
CASSLAQSGLPYNEQFF	TGTGCCAGCAGCTTAGCTCAGAGCGGGCTTCCCTACAATGAGCAGTTCTTC	-	-	TRBV7-6	TRBJ2-1
CASSLRTSGYEETQYF	TGTGCCAGCAGCTTAAGGACTAGCGGCTACGAAGAGACCCAGTACTTC	TRBD2	-	TRBV5-6	TRBJ2-5
CASSTHPNYEQYF	TGTGCCAGCAGCACACACCCAAACTACGAGCAGTACTTC	-	-	TRBV7-2	TRBJ2-7
CASSPHRAGAVTDTQYF	TGTGCCAGCAGCCCCCATCGAGCGGGGGCGGTCACAGATACGCAGTATTTT	TRBD2	few	TRBV7-9	TRBJ2-3
CASSQRVAGVEDNEQFF	TGTGCCAGCAGCCAACGCGTTGCGGGGGTAGAGGACAATGAGCAGTTCTTC	TRBD2	many	TRBV7-6	TRBJ2-1
CASRDHRGDGTGELFF	TGTGCCAGCAGGGACCACAGGGGGGACGGCACCGGGGAGCTGTTTTTT	TRBD1	few	TRBV11-3	TRBJ2-2
CASSTYAGTGGGYTF	TGTGCCAGCAGCACCTACGCTGGGACAGGGGGCGGCTACACCTTC	TRBD1	-	TRBV7-3	TRBJ1-2